The rows below give T cell receptor beta chains drawn from one sample of a study of spatial heterogeneity in lung cancer. Each CDR3 protein is one row after TCRdb ran MiXCR on the 5' RACE reads. The sample shows 48,000 or so distinct CDR3 sequences, approximately 5.3% of them seen only once. The starting material was PBMCs, obtained at surgery. Source of these receptors: a male donor with early-stage non-small cell lung cancer. CDR3s include the opening cysteine and the closing phenylalanine or tryptophan. D genes are given only for firm matches. Size values are once, few and many counts, or a class for expanded clones, and some rows have none.

D | J | size | V | DNA | CDR3
- | TRBJ1-4 | many | TRBV4-2 | TGTGCCAGCAGCCAAGTACAGGGCGCCGAAAAACTGTTTTTT | CASSQVQGAEKLFF
TRBD1 | TRBJ2-5 | many | TRBV25-1 | TGTGCCAGCAGTGAATTTAAAGGACAGGAAGAGACCCAGTACTTC | CASSEFKGQEETQYF
TRBD2 | TRBJ2-7 | many | TRBV29-1 | TGCAGCGACCTAGCGGGGAAAGCCTACGAGCAGTACTTC | CSDLAGKAYEQYF
- | TRBJ2-3 | many | TRBV10-3 | TGTGCCATCAGTGAGTCGACTAGTACAGATACGCAGTATTTT | CAISESTSTDTQYF
- | TRBJ2-5 | many | TRBV7-9 | TGTGCCAGCAGCTTAGGCTCGCCAGCCCAAGAGACCCAGTACTTC | CASSLGSPAQETQYF
TRBD2 | TRBJ2-1 | few | TRBV12-3/TRBV12-4 | TGTGCCAGCAGCGCCTCCAGGGGACTAGAATTTCCTTGGAATGAGCAGTTCTTC | CASSASRGLEFPWNEQFF
TRBD1 | TRBJ1-4 | few | TRBV29-1 | TGCAGCGTTCTCCATATGTGGGACAGCTCGAATGAAAAACTGTTTTTT | CSVLHMWDSSNEKLFF
- | TRBJ2-3 | many | TRBV5-1 | TGCGCCAGCAGCCCTCTTAGGGGCACAGATACGCAGTATTTT | CASSPLRGTDTQYF
TRBD2 | TRBJ2-3 | medium-sized | TRBV20-1 | TGCAGTGCACAAGCTCTAGCGGGAGAAGCAACAGATACGCAGTATTTT | CSAQALAGEATDTQYF
TRBD1 | TRBJ1-1 | many | TRBV5-5 | TGTGCCAGCAGCTTGGTGGGACAGGAGGCACACCGAGCTTTCTTT | CASSLVGQEAHRAFF
- | TRBJ1-1 | many | TRBV7-2 | TGTGCCAGCAGCTTAGTGGACATCTATGGGATGAACACTGAAGCTTTCTTT | CASSLVDIYGMNTEAFF
- | TRBJ1-1 | many | TRBV18 | TGTGCCAGCTCACCACCGTATGCTAACACTGAAGCTTTCTTT | CASSPPYANTEAFF
- | TRBJ2-7 | many | TRBV20-1 | TGCAGTGCTAGAGATATAGGGGGGTTCGCCTACGAGCAGTACTTC | CSARDIGGFAYEQYF
- | TRBJ1-6 | few | TRBV15 | TGTGCCACCAGCAGAGATCCCCCAATCCGGCTATATAATTCACCCCTCCACTTT | CATSRDPPIRLYNSPLHF
TRBD2 | TRBJ2-3 | many | TRBV4-1 | TGCGCCAGCAGCCAAGTTGGCTGGCGGGCCCGCGGGGGTACAGATACGCAGTATTTT | CASSQVGWRARGGTDTQYF
TRBD2 | TRBJ2-7 | many | TRBV2 | TGTGCCAGCAGTGAGGGACTAACCTACGAGCAGTACTTC | CASSEGLTYEQYF
- | TRBJ1-5 | many | TRBV5-1 | TGCGCCAGCAGCTTACATCCTCCAGGGTCGGGGAATCAGCCCCAGCATTTT | CASSLHPPGSGNQPQHF
- | TRBJ2-7 | few | TRBV5-1 | TGCGCCAGCAGCTTTCAGGGGAGCTCCTACGAGCAGTACTTC | CASSFQGSSYEQYF
- | TRBJ2-3 | many | TRBV7-2 | TGTGCCAGCAGCTTATCTGCCGGGACAGATACGCAGTATTTT | CASSLSAGTDTQYF
TRBD1 | TRBJ2-7 | many | TRBV5-4 | TGTGCCAGCAGCCCGTGGGGGGGGACAGGGAGGGCCGGCGAGCAGTACTTC | CASSPWGGTGRAGEQYF
TRBD2 | TRBJ2-3 | many | TRBV7-2 | TGTGCCAGCAGCTTAAGGGCGGGAGGGAGCACAGATACGCAGTATTTT | CASSLRAGGSTDTQYF
- | TRBJ1-5 | many | TRBV20-1 | TGCAGTGCTGTGACAGGATATAGCAATCAGCCCCAGCATTTT | CSAVTGYSNQPQHF
- | TRBJ2-7 | many | TRBV3-1 | TGTGCCAGCAGCCAAGATTGGTCCTACGAGCAGTACTTC | CASSQDWSYEQYF
TRBD1 | TRBJ1-1 | many | TRBV7-9 | TGTGCCAGCAGCGCGGGACAGGGGGACGTCGCTGAAGCTTTCTTT | CASSAGQGDVAEAFF
- | TRBJ2-3 | few | TRBV19 | TGTGCCAGTAGGCCAGCGGCTACAGATACGCAGTATTTT | CASRPAATDTQYF
- | TRBJ2-7 | many | TRBV5-1 | TGCGCCAGCAGCTTGGCCGGGACGGCCTTGAACGAGCAGTACTTC | CASSLAGTALNEQYF
- | TRBJ2-2 | many | TRBV12-3/TRBV12-4 | TGTGCCAGCAACCACGGGGTATCGGTCGGGGAGCTGTTTTTT | CASNHGVSVGELFF
- | TRBJ2-3 | many | TRBV18 | TGTGCCAGCTCACCGAGCAGGGGCGAGACAGATACGCAGTATTTT | CASSPSRGETDTQYF
- | TRBJ2-7 | many | TRBV28 | TGTGCCAGCAGTTCCCCATCACAGGTGATCTACGAGCAGTACTTC | CASSSPSQVIYEQYF
TRBD1 | TRBJ2-6 | many | TRBV23-1 | TGCGCCAGGATTTTCGTGGGGGACAGGGATCCTGGGGCCAACGTCCTGACTTTC | CARIFVGDRDPGANVLTF
- | TRBJ2-1 | many | TRBV20-1 | TGCAGTGCTAGTGGCTCGGCCTATCGAGCGGATGAGCAGTTCTTC | CSASGSAYRADEQFF
- | TRBJ1-3 | many | TRBV29-1 | TGCAGCGTCGAGGTGGACAGCTCTGGAAACACCATATATTTT | CSVEVDSSGNTIYF
- | TRBJ2-7 | many | TRBV20-1 | TGCAGTGCTAGTTACGGAGGCTACGAGCAGTACTTC | CSASYGGYEQYF
- | TRBJ1-5 | - | TRBV6-2/TRBV6-3 | TGTGCCAGCAGCCCCGCCGGGGGGATCAGTCAGCCCCAGCATTTT | CASSPAGGISQPQHF
- | TRBJ2-1 | many | TRBV21-1 | TGTGCCAGCAGCATACTAGCGGGAGGGCCAGTCCCTTCCTACAATGAGCAGTTCTTC | CASSILAGGPVPSYNEQFF
TRBD1 | TRBJ1-3 | many | TRBV10-3 | TGTGCCATCAGTGAGGCCGGGACAGGGAGAAACACCATATATTTT | CAISEAGTGRNTIYF
- | TRBJ2-7 | many | TRBV7-9 | TGTGCCAGCAGCTTTTCAGGGAGTACCTCCTACGAGCAGTACTTC | CASSFSGSTSYEQYF
- | TRBJ1-5 | many | TRBV19 | TGTGCCAGTAGTATCACAGGTCTTTATAGCAATCAGCCCCAGCATTTT | CASSITGLYSNQPQHF
- | TRBJ2-2 | few | TRBV7-2 | TGTGCCAGCAGCTTAGTCCTCGGTCCAGGGTGGGCCGGGGAGCTGTTTTTT | CASSLVLGPGWAGELFF
TRBD1 | TRBJ2-7 | many | TRBV11-2 | TGTGCCAGCAGCCCGTTGGGAAGGACAGGGACCTACGAGCAGTACTTC | CASSPLGRTGTYEQYF
- | TRBJ2-3 | few | TRBV27 | TGTGCCAGCAGGGGGCGTGGGCCGGATACGCAGTATTTT | CASRGRGPDTQYF
- | TRBJ1-5 | many | TRBV27 | TGTGCCAGCAGCTCTCTCCTTGGTGGACCGTCTAGCAATCAGCCCCAGCATTTT | CASSSLLGGPSSNQPQHF
TRBD2 | TRBJ2-2 | many | TRBV20-1 | TGCAGTGCCCATGGGGCGGGAGCCGCGAACACCGGGGAGCTGTTTTTT | CSAHGAGAANTGELFF
- | TRBJ1-1 | - | TRBV9 | TGTGCCAGCAGCGTAGGCCAGGAAGTGGCTTTCTTT | CASSVGQEVAFF
TRBD1 | TRBJ1-2 | many | TRBV2 | TGTGCCAGCAGTGAATTCGGGACAGGGATGATTGGCTACACCTTC | CASSEFGTGMIGYTF
- | TRBJ2-7 | many | TRBV4-2 | TGTGCCAGCAGCCAAGTTGGGGGCACCTACGAGCAGTACTTC | CASSQVGGTYEQYF
TRBD2 | TRBJ2-3 | many | TRBV11-2 | TGTGCCAGCAGCTTAGGGGCTAGCGGGAGGGATACGCAGTATTTT | CASSLGASGRDTQYF
- | TRBJ2-1 | many | TRBV6-1 | TGTGCCAGCAGTGACCAAGGGGATGAGCAGTTCTTC | CASSDQGDEQFF
TRBD2 | TRBJ2-3 | many | TRBV6-4 | TGTGCCAGCAGACTAGCGGGAGGCACAGATACGCAGTATTTT | CASRLAGGTDTQYF
TRBD2 | TRBJ2-7 | many | TRBV11-1 | TGTGCCAGCAGCGGGCGGACTAGCGGGCTTTACGAGCAGTACTTC | CASSGRTSGLYEQYF
- | TRBJ2-1 | many | TRBV6-1 | TGTGCCAGCAGTGAAGCACCCGGGACCCTCATGGGTGAGCAGTTCTTC | CASSEAPGTLMGEQFF
TRBD1 | TRBJ2-5 | many | TRBV5-1 | TGCGCCAGCAGCCGCCAGGTTGGGACAGACCAAGAGACCCAGTACTTC | CASSRQVGTDQETQYF
TRBD1 | TRBJ1-2 | many | TRBV20-1 | TGCAGTGCTGCCGTAACACCGGGACAGGGTGACTATGGCTACACCTTC | CSAAVTPGQGDYGYTF